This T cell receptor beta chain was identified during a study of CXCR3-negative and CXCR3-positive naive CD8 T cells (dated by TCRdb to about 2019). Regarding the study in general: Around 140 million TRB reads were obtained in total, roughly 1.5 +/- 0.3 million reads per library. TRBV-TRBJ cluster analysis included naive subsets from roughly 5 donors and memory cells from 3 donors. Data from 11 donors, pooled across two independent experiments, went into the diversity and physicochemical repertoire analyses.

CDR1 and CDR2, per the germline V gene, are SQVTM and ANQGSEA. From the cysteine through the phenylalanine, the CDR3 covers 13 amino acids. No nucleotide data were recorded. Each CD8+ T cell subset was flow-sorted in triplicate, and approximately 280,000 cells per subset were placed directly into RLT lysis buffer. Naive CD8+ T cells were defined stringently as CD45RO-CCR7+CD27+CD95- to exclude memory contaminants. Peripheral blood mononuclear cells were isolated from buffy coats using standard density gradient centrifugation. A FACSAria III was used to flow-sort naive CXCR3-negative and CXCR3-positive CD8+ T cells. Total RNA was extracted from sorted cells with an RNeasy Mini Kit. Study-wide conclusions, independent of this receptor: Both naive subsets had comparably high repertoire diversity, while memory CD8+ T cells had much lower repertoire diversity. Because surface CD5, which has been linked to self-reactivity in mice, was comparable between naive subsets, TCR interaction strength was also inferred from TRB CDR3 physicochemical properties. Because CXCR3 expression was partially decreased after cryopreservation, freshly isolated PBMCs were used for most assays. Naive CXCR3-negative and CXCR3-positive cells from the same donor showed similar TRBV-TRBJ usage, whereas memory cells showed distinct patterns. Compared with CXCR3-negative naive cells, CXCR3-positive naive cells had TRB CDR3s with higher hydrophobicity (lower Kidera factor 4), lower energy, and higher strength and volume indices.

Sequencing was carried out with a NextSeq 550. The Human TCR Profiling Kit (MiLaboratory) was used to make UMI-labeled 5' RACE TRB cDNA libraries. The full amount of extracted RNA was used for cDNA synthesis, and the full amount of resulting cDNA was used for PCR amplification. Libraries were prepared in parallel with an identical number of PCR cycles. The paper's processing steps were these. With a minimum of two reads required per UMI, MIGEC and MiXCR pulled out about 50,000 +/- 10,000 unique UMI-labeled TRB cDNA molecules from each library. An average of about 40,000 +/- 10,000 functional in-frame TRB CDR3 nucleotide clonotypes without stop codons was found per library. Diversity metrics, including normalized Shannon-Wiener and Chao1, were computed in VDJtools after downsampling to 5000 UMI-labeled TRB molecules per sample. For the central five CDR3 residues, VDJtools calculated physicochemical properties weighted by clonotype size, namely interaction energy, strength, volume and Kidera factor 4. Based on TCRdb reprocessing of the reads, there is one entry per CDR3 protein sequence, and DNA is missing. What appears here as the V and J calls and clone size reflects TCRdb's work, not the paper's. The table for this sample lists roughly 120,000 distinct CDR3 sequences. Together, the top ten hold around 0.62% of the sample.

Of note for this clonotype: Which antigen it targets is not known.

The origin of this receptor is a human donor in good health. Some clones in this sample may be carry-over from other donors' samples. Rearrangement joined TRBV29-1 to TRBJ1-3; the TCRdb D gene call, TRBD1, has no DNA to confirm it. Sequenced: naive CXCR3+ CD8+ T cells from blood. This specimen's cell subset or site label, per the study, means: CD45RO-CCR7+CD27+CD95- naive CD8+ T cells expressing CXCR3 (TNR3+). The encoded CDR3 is CSVVDTPGNTIYF.